This T cell receptor (beta chain) is from a study of CD8+ T cells in alopecia areata. Sequencing used cDNA as its template, made by extracting RNA and reverse transcribing it. Assay used: immunoSEQ multiplex PCR; TCRdb lists only in-frame clones, some missing. The repertoire includes roughly 100,000 clones, approximately 90% of them detected once, and over 8.5% sits in the top ten. Stated treatment: oral pan-JAK inhibitor, 5-10 mg twice daily. V lost 4 bases to trimming and J lost 3 bases; unmatched junction nucleotides: 9. Germline loops: CDR1 LNHNV, CDR2 YYDKDF (reference sequence). The CDR3 contains 15 residues.

V and J are TRBV15 and TRBJ2-7; 7 bases align to TRBD1. The sample was CD8+ T cells sorted from blood, taken at approximately week 31, from a patient treated with tofacitinib. The source of this sequence is a human donor with alopecia areata. This CDR3 is CATSTEQGILYEQYF. The CDR3 DNA reads TGTGCCACCAGCACAGAACAGGGGATACTCTACGAGCAGTACTTC.